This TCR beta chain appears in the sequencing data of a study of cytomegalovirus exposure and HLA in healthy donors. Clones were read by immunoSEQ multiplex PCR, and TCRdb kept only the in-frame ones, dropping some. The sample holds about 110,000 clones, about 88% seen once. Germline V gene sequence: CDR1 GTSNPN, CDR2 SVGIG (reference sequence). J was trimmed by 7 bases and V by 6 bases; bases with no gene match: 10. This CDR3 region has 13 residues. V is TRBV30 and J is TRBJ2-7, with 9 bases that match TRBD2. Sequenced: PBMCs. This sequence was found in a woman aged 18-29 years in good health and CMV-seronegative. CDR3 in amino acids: CACSGTSPGEQYF. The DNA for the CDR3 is TGTGCCTGCTCCGGGACTAGCCCTGGGGAGCAGTACTTC.